This T cell receptor (beta chain) was recorded in a study of blood T cell repertoires in COVID-19. Across the study: COVID-19 samples collected from the United States, Italy and Spain covered acute and convalescent phases.

Individuals drawn from around 25 US areas were about 18 to 95 years old. V shed 0 bases and J shed 4 bases, with 13 bases lying between them. The CDR3 runs 16 residues. Germline CDR1 reads KGHSY; CDR2 reads FQNENV. Study processing details: Amplification of reference gene primers was used by the study to estimate nucleated cell counts. The assay was immunoSEQ multiplex PCR, and TCRdb's table has in-frame clones only and misses some. V and J calls and clone size are given by that table; D and trimming were obtained from the DNA. The sample gives 350,000 to 400,000 clones, over 75% of which show up once; approximately 3.1% is in the top ten.

The J gene is TRBJ1-5, the V gene TRBV16; no definite D call. The sample was PBMCs or T cells enriched from blood (not recorded which). The source is a woman in her 30s who had recovered from COVID-19. The CDR3 region has the DNA TGTGCCAGCAGCCAATCGGCGGGGTCTAGAAATCAGCCCCAGCATTTT. It translates to CASSQSAGSRNQPQHF.